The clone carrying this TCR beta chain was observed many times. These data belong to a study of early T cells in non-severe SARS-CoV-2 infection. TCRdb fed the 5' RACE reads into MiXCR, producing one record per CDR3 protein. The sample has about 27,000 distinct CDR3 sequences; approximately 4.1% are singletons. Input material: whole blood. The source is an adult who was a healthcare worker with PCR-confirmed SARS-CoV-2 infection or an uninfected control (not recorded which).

The CDR3 region is CASSESRTGSYEQYF. The CDR3 bases are TGCGCCAGCAGTGAGTCCAGGACAGGATCCTACGAGCAGTACTTC. The rearrangement joins TRBV10-1 to TRBJ2-7; TRBD1 agrees at 7 bases. Per the germline V gene, CDR1 is WNHNN and CDR2 is SYGVQD (reference sequence). After removal of 0 bases from V and 1 base from J, the junction contained 3 bases not matched to a gene. This CDR3 has 15 residues.